This TCR beta chain was recovered during a study of blood T cells in healthy people across ages. Whole-study results and caveats: From one million sequenced T cells, diversity estimates were lower bounds.

Concerning this clonotype itself: Its matching antigen is unknown.

The CDR3 has 12 amino acids. V was clipped by 5 bases and J by 3 bases, with 5 bases between them. Germline V gives CDR1 KGHSH, CDR2 LQKENI. A J-beta primer mix and a sample-barcoded 5' primer were used in a second PCR of about 7 to 11 cycles. TCRdb ran MiXCR on the 5' RACE reads and lists one entry per CDR3 protein. The sample has about 540,000 distinct CDR3 sequences; about 25% are singletons. These same records also appear under a second study, on T cells of mothers and their children. Per that paper: It was observed that no persistent microchimeric T cell clones could be detected.

The clonotype was recovered from a boy aged 5-17 years in good health. The chain joins TRBV18 to TRBJ1-3; unclear D gene. Sequencing was carried out using blood. The CDR3 bases are TGTGCCAGCTCAGAGCTTGGAAACACCATATATTTT. It codes for CASSELGNTIYF. The entire variable domain, with the rest obtained from reference TRBV18 and TRBJ1-3, is as follows: NAGVMQNPRHLVRRRGQEARLRCSPMKGHSHVYWYRQLPEEGLKFMVYLQKENIIDESGMPKERFSAEFPKEGPSILRIQQVVRGDSAAYFCASSELGNTIYFGEGSWLTVV.